A selection of T cell receptor beta chains follows, all from one sample in a study of T cells in Graves' hyperthyroidism and ophthalmopathy. TCRdb independently ran MiXCR on the multiplex PCR reads; one entry per CDR3 protein. Of around 520,000 distinct CDR3 sequences in the sample, around 15% were seen once. Material for sequencing was blood. The receptors were sampled from a woman in her thirties or forties with Graves' hyperthyroidism. Each CDR3 is given with its conserved first and last residue. The order of the fields is J gene, V gene, D gene, clone size, CDR3 protein, CDR3 DNA. The D gene is left open where the match is weak. For some rows the clone size is stated as once, few or many, or as a class when expanded; others skip it.

J: TRBJ2-2; V: TRBV7-2; D: -; size: -; CDR3: CASRPRVNGELFF; DNA: TGTGCCAGCAGACCGCGGGTAAACGGGGAGCTGTTTTTT
J: TRBJ1-5; V: TRBV27; D: TRBD1; size: few; CDR3: CASSLSGTGNQPQHF; DNA: TGTGCCAGCAGTTTATCCGGGACAGGAAATCAGCCCCAGCATTTT
J: TRBJ1-6; V: TRBV5-1; D: -; size: many; CDR3: CASSPDGSSYNSPLHF; DNA: TGCGCCAGCAGTCCCGACGGTAGCTCCTATAATTCACCCCTCCACTTT
J: TRBJ1-2; V: TRBV29-1; D: -; size: many; CDR3: CSVEPTAYGYTF; DNA: TGCAGCGTTGAACCGACAGCCTATGGCTACACCTTC
J: TRBJ2-2; V: TRBV2; D: -; size: many; CDR3: CASSVNSLTGELFF; DNA: TGTGCCAGCAGTGTTAACTCACTGACCGGGGAGCTGTTTTTT
J: TRBJ2-2; V: TRBV19; D: TRBD1; size: -; CDR3: CASRPITGALNTGELFF; DNA: TGTGCCAGTAGACCAATCACAGGGGCACTGAACACCGGGGAGCTGTTTTTT
J: TRBJ2-7; V: TRBV28; D: -; size: many; CDR3: CASSFPRTGIEQYF; DNA: TGTGCCAGCAGTTTCCCTAGAACAGGGATCGAGCAGTACTTC
J: TRBJ1-5; V: TRBV27; D: -; size: many; CDR3: CASSRRGEGNQPQHF; DNA: TGTGCCAGCAGCCGAAGGGGCGAGGGCAATCAGCCCCAGCATTTT
J: TRBJ2-5; V: TRBV20-1; D: -; size: few; CDR3: CSAREVQEETQYF; DNA: TGCAGTGCTAGAGAGGTCCAGGAAGAGACCCAGTACTTC
J: TRBJ1-2; V: TRBV29-1; D: -; size: -; CDR3: CSTRPGTGGGGYGYTF; DNA: TGCTCTACTCGACCTGGAACGGGGGGCGGTGGCTATGGCTACACCTTC
J: TRBJ1-6; V: TRBV19; D: TRBD1; size: -; CDR3: CASSIGTGVNSPLHF; DNA: TGTGCCAGTAGTATCGGGACAGGGGTGAATTCACCCCTCCACTTT
J: TRBJ1-1; V: TRBV19; D: -; size: once; CDR3: CASSIPSDGGLGDTEAFF; DNA: TGTGCCAGTAGTATACCGTCAGACGGGGGGCTGGGGGACACTGAAGCTTTCTTT
J: TRBJ1-1; V: TRBV27; D: TRBD1; size: many; CDR3: CASSLSTGGNTEAFF; DNA: TGTGCCAGCAGTTTATCGACAGGGGGCAACACTGAAGCTTTCTTT
J: TRBJ1-6; V: TRBV6-1; D: TRBD1; size: many; CDR3: CASHRRVGTDNSPLHF; DNA: TGTGCCAGCCATCGACGTGTCGGGACAGATAATTCACCCCTCCACTTT
J: TRBJ2-5; V: TRBV12-3/TRBV12-4; D: -; size: few; CDR3: CASSFGGLGRETQYF; DNA: TGTGCCAGCAGTTTTGGTGGGCTAGGTCGGGAGACCCAGTACTTC
J: TRBJ2-3; V: TRBV28; D: -; size: -; CDR3: CASSPNFSTDTQYF; DNA: TGTGCCAGCAGTCCTAATTTTAGCACAGATACGCAGTATTTT
J: TRBJ1-1; V: TRBV13; D: -; size: many; CDR3: CASSQTGASNTEAFF; DNA: TGTGCCAGCAGTCAAACCGGGGCGTCCAACACTGAAGCTTTCTTT
J: TRBJ2-1; V: TRBV30; D: TRBD2; size: -; CDR3: CAWSVFLAGGWGGNGQFF; DNA: TGTGCCTGGAGTGTATTTCTAGCGGGAGGTTGGGGTGGCAATGGGCAGTTCTTC
J: TRBJ1-1; V: TRBV7-9; D: -; size: -; CDR3: CASSSRTMNTEAFF; DNA: TGTGCCAGCAGCTCCCGGACCATGAACACTGAAGCTTTCTTT
J: TRBJ1-1; V: TRBV5-1; D: -; size: many; CDR3: CASSVDRIWNTEAFF; DNA: TGCGCCAGCAGCGTTGACAGGATATGGAACACTGAAGCTTTCTTT
J: TRBJ2-7; V: TRBV2; D: TRBD2; size: many; CDR3: CASSEGAGGFSASYEQYF; DNA: TGTGCCAGCAGTGAAGGGGCGGGAGGCTTCTCAGCCTCCTACGAGCAGTACTTC
J: TRBJ2-7; V: TRBV3-1; D: -; size: many; CDR3: CASSQDRDVTYEQYF; DNA: TGTGCCAGCAGCCAAGACAGGGATGTTACCTACGAGCAGTACTTC
J: TRBJ2-1; V: TRBV7-3; D: TRBD2; size: few; CDR3: CASSRGLAGGDEQFF; DNA: TGTGCCAGCAGCCGAGGACTAGCGGGAGGAGATGAGCAGTTCTTC
J: TRBJ2-3; V: TRBV5-4; D: TRBD2; size: -; CDR3: CASSVGTSVAPDTQYF; DNA: TGTGCCAGCAGCGTCGGGACTAGCGTCGCCCCAGATACGCAGTATTTT
J: TRBJ2-1; V: TRBV24-1; D: TRBD2; size: many; CDR3: CATSDPGLAGRRYNEQFF; DNA: TGTGCCACCAGTGATCCGGGACTAGCGGGAAGAAGATACAATGAGCAGTTCTTC
J: TRBJ2-3; V: TRBV9; D: -; size: many; CDR3: CASSVGGSSDTQYF; DNA: TGTGCCAGCAGCGTAGGAGGGAGTTCGGATACGCAGTATTTT
J: TRBJ1-4; V: TRBV2; D: TRBD1; size: many; CDR3: CASSEATGGAEKLFF; DNA: TGTGCCAGCAGTGAAGCGACAGGGGGGGCTGAAAAACTGTTTTTT
J: TRBJ1-1; V: TRBV19; D: -; size: -; CDR3: CASSIAAAGLSTEAFF; DNA: TGTGCCAGTAGTATAGCCGCCGCGGGGCTTAGCACTGAAGCTTTCTTT
J: TRBJ2-7; V: TRBV11-2; D: -; size: many; CDR3: CASSLARSSEQYF; DNA: TGTGCCAGCAGCTTAGCCCGGAGCAGCGAGCAGTACTTC
J: TRBJ2-1; V: TRBV27; D: -; size: many; CDR3: CASSLGTYSYNEQFF; DNA: TGTGCCAGCAGTTTGGGTACCTACTCCTACAATGAGCAGTTCTTC
J: TRBJ2-3; V: TRBV7-2; D: TRBD2; size: many; CDR3: CASSDPRTGRGTDTQYF; DNA: TGTGCCAGCAGCGACCCCCGTACCGGGAGGGGCACAGATACGCAGTATTTT
J: TRBJ2-5; V: TRBV30; D: -; size: many; CDR3: CAWSVLGEETQYF; DNA: TGTGCCTGGAGTGTACTAGGCGAGGAGACCCAGTACTTC
J: TRBJ1-4; V: TRBV7-2; D: -; size: -; CDR3: CASSLESNSNEKLFF; DNA: TGTGCCAGCAGCTTAGAGTCGAACTCTAATGAAAAACTGTTTTTT
J: TRBJ2-5; V: TRBV11-3; D: -; size: many; CDR3: CASSLSDSQETQYF; DNA: TGTGCCAGCAGCTTATCTGACAGCCAAGAGACCCAGTACTTC
J: TRBJ2-3; V: TRBV19; D: -; size: few; CDR3: CASSTLGRDGTDTQYF; DNA: TGTGCCAGTAGTACCCTCGGGCGGGACGGCACAGATACGCAGTATTTT
J: TRBJ1-2; V: TRBV30; D: -; size: many; CDR3: CAWSLGGTDYGYTF; DNA: TGTGCCTGGAGTTTAGGGGGGACCGACTATGGCTACACCTTC
J: TRBJ2-7; V: TRBV2; D: TRBD1; size: many; CDR3: CASSPRDRGAYEQYF; DNA: TGTGCCAGCAGCCCAAGGGACAGGGGAGCCTACGAGCAGTACTTC
J: TRBJ2-1; V: TRBV28; D: -; size: many; CDR3: CASSFIGETYNEQFF; DNA: TGTGCCAGCAGTTTTATCGGGGAGACCTACAATGAGCAGTTCTTC
J: TRBJ1-2; V: TRBV19; D: -; size: -; CDR3: CASSIAGGGGPRSGYTF; DNA: TGTGCCAGTAGTATAGCCGGTGGGGGTGGACCACGGAGTGGCTACACCTTC
J: TRBJ2-3; V: TRBV2; D: TRBD1; size: many; CDR3: CATTDRGHTDTQYF; DNA: TGTGCCACCACGGACAGGGGGCACACAGATACGCAGTATTTT
J: TRBJ2-5; V: TRBV5-8; D: -; size: -; CDR3: CASSLIEGHQETQYF; DNA: TGTGCCAGCAGCTTGATCGAGGGCCACCAAGAGACCCAGTACTTC
J: TRBJ2-1; V: TRBV11-2; D: TRBD2; size: many; CDR3: CASSLVTSGEYYNEQFF; DNA: TGTGCCAGCAGCTTAGTGACTAGCGGGGAGTACTACAATGAGCAGTTCTTC
J: TRBJ2-3; V: TRBV20-1; D: TRBD2; size: many; CDR3: CSARVVPSGLRLITDTQYF; DNA: TGCAGTGCTAGGGTAGTGCCTAGCGGGCTCAGGCTCATCACAGATACGCAGTATTTT
J: TRBJ1-1; V: TRBV19; D: -; size: -; CDR3: CASSIEGAGGNTEAFF; DNA: TGTGCCAGTAGTATAGAGGGGGCAGGCGGGAACACTGAAGCTTTCTTT
J: TRBJ1-3; V: TRBV18; D: -; size: many; CDR3: CASSPSGAPGNTIYF; DNA: TGTGCCAGCTCTCCGTCGGGGGCGCCTGGAAACACCATATATTTT
J: TRBJ2-1; V: TRBV5-1; D: TRBD2; size: few; CDR3: CASGLELAGGREQFF; DNA: TGCGCCAGCGGCTTGGAACTAGCGGGAGGGCGTGAGCAGTTCTTC
J: TRBJ2-7; V: TRBV20-1; D: -; size: many; CDR3: CSADRDGREQYF; DNA: TGCAGTGCCGATCGGGACGGCCGCGAGCAGTACTTC
J: TRBJ2-5; V: TRBV11-3; D: TRBD1; size: many; CDR3: CASRRSGGRETQYF; DNA: TGTGCCAGCAGACGATCAGGGGGCAGGGAGACCCAGTACTTC
J: TRBJ2-4; V: TRBV28; D: -; size: few; CDR3: CASSLSGQLAKNIQYF; DNA: TGTGCCAGCAGTTTATCTGGTCAGCTAGCCAAAAACATTCAGTACTTC
J: TRBJ1-2; V: TRBV30; D: -; size: many; CDR3: CALDRVGYTF; DNA: TGTGCCTTGGACAGAGTTGGCTACACCTTC
J: TRBJ2-5; V: TRBV7-2; D: -; size: many; CDR3: CASSVRVQETQYF; DNA: TGTGCCAGCAGCGTCCGGGTCCAAGAGACCCAGTACTTC
J: TRBJ2-1; V: TRBV3-1; D: TRBD1; size: many; CDR3: CASSPVGQGNEQFF; DNA: TGTGCCAGCAGCCCCGTGGGACAGGGGAATGAGCAGTTCTTC
J: TRBJ2-2; V: TRBV12-3/TRBV12-4; D: -; size: -; CDR3: CASSSPGTATGELFF; DNA: TGTGCCAGCAGCTCCCCCGGGACCGCAACCGGGGAGCTGTTTTTT